This TCR beta chain comes out of a study of CD8+ T cells in alopecia areata. Isolated RNA was reverse transcribed into cDNA used as the sequencing template. Data came from immunoSEQ multiplex PCR; TCRdb stores just in-frame clones and leaves some out. The data hold around 200,000 clones, with 50% to 60% observed a single time. The treatment is: oral pan-JAK inhibitor, 5-10 mg twice daily. About this clone itself: Its antigen is unidentified.

Deletions cut 6 bases from V and 8 bases from J, with 14 bases between. The CDR3 is 13 residues long. CDR1 and CDR2 from the germline V gene are SQVTM and ANQGSEA. General study points: Alphabeta T cells residing in normal skin are also sequenced in scalp samples.

The source material was CD4+ T cells sorted from blood, sampled at week 4, from a patient treated with tofacitinib. The chain carries TRBV29-1 and TRBJ1-6, with D perhaps TRBD1 (5 bases). The sequence was collected from a human donor with alopecia areata. CDR3 coding DNA: TGCAGCGTCTCTCGGGGCCGGGATTCACCCCTCCACTTT. Translated: CSVSRGRDSPLHF.